These 14 T cell receptor beta chains share one sample of origin, sequenced in a study of blood T cell repertoires in COVID-19. The assay was immunoSEQ multiplex PCR, and TCRdb's table has in-frame clones only and misses some. The table has 130,000 or so clones, 88% seen once. Sequencing was performed on peripheral blood. These receptors all stem from a woman aged 55-69 years with acute or convalescent COVID-19.

The rearrangement uses TRBV19 and TRBJ2-1, with 9 bases fitting TRBD1. Germline V gives CDR1 LNHDA, CDR2 SQIVND (reference sequence). Trimming removed 4 bases from V and 0 bases from J; junction bases left unmatched: 1. The CDR3 runs 15 residues. CDR3 protein: CASSTTGGSYNEQFF. For the CDR3, the DNA is TGTGCCAGTAGTACGACAGGGGGCTCCTACAATGAGCAGTTCTTC.

The chain uses TRBV4-3 and TRBJ2-5; a possible D gene is TRBD2 (5 bases). CDR1 is LGHNA and CDR2 is YSLEER in the germline V gene. The CDR3 has 15 residues. Trimming pared 3 bases from V and 1 base from J, leaving 12 bases between. The CDR3 is CASSQNLAIQETQYF. DNA of the CDR3: TGCGCCAGCAGCCAGAACCTAGCCATCCAAGAGACCCAGTACTTC.

This chain uses TRBV24-1 with TRBJ2-1; TRBD2 agrees at 9 bases. J was trimmed by 2 bases and V by 9 bases; bases with no gene match: 1. The CDR3 is 13 amino acids. CDR1 is KGHDR, CDR2 SFDVKD, per germline. The CDR3 bases are TGTGCCACCTCTAGCGGGGCCTACAATGAGCAGTTCTTC. It specifies CATSSGAYNEQFF.

This clone was seen a handful of times. The rearrangement joins TRBV29-1 to TRBJ2-6, with 8 bases lining up with TRBD1. This CDR3 is 17 amino acids long. CDR1 is SQVTM and CDR2 is ANQGSEA in the germline V gene. The ends lost 4 bases at V and 1 base at J; junction bases unmatched: 9. The CDR3 DNA follows: TGCAGCGTTGCCGTCTTCCAGGGGGCTTCTGGGGCCAACGTCCTGACTTTC. The encoded protein is CSVAVFQGASGANVLTF.

V gene TRBV6-6 combines with J gene TRBJ1-5; D is unclear. The CDR3 length is 13 residues. The ends were cut back, 6 bases at V and 0 bases at J, with 6 bases in the middle. The germline CDR1 and CDR2 sequences are MNHNY and SVGAGI (reference sequence). CDR3 residues: CASSKNSNQPQHF. DNA for the CDR3: TGTGCCAGCAGCAAAAATAGCAATCAGCCCCAGCATTTT.

The V call is TRBV4-3, the J call TRBJ2-3, with 8 bases fitting TRBD1. CDR3 length: 19 residues. In germline, CDR1 is LGHNA, CDR2 YSLEER. V trimming: 4 bases; J trimming: 4 bases; junction bases outside the gene matches: 19. The CDR3 coding sequence is TGCGCCAGCAGCCGCCTAGCCTTCGACAGGGGAAGCCCCCCAGATACGCAGTATTTT. Translating gives CASSRLAFDRGSPPDTQYF.

The chain joins TRBV7-3 to TRBJ1-1; a possible D gene is TRBD1 (6 bases). V gave up 1 base and J gave up 0 bases, with 12 bases separating them. Germline V gene lookup returns CDR1 SGHTA and CDR2 FQGTGA. The CDR3 extends over 16 amino acids. The CDR3 loop is CASSLMDRRVNTEAFF. CDR3 nucleotide sequence: TGTGCCAGCAGCTTAATGGACAGAAGGGTGAACACTGAAGCTTTCTTT.

The rearrangement joins TRBV4-1 to TRBJ1-4; 7 bases fit TRBD1. V gave up 4 bases and J gave up 3 bases; unmatched junction bases: 8. CDR1 MGHRA and CDR2 YSYEKL come from the germline V gene. The CDR3 contains 16 residues. The DNA for the CDR3 is TGCGCCAGCAGCCGCGAAGGGGGCATGTCTAATGAAAAACTGTTTTTT. The encoded protein is CASSREGGMSNEKLFF.

V is TRBV5-6 and J is TRBJ1-6; the D gene is possibly TRBD1 (5 bases). V was shortened by 2 bases and J by 9 bases, with 9 bases between the two germline ends. This CDR3 spans 13 amino acids. CDR1 is SGHDT, CDR2 YYEEEE, per germline. This CDR3 reads CASSFRVGSPLHF. As DNA, the CDR3 is TGTGCCAGCAGCTTCAGGGTTGGTTCACCCCTCCACTTT.

The genes are TRBV7-3 and TRBJ2-3, with 9 nucleotides matching TRBD1. There are 14 residues in the CDR3. After removal of 0 bases from V and 7 bases from J, the junction contained 2 bases not matched to a gene. Germline CDR1 is SGHTA and CDR2 is FQGTGA. CDR3 amino acids: CASSLTGTGNTQYF. CDR3 sequence (DNA): TGTGCCAGCAGCTTAACGGGGACAGGGAATACGCAGTATTTT.

This clone was detected only once. V gene TRBV7-9 combines with J gene TRBJ1-1, with TRBD1 matching 9 bases. V trimming: 3 bases; J trimming: 5 bases; junction bases outside the gene matches: 7. Germline V gives CDR1 SEHNR, CDR2 FQNEAQ (reference sequence). The CDR3 covers 15 residues. This CDR3 is CASSLAGTGRTEAFF. In DNA form, the CDR3 reads TGTGCCAGCAGCTTGGCCGGGACAGGGAGGACTGAAGCTTTCTTT.

This chain joins TRBV6-5 and TRBJ1-1; the D is unclear. CDR1 and CDR2 (germline): MNHEY, SVGAGI. Trimming took 2 bases from V and 5 from J, leaving 9 bases between them. The CDR3 sequence is 13 residues long. The CDR3 sequence is CASSYTTGTEAFF. The CDR3 DNA follows: TGTGCCAGCAGTTACACCACGGGGACTGAAGCTTTCTTT.

The V gene is TRBV12-2, the J gene TRBJ2-5; the listed D gene, TRBD1, was not tested against the DNA. TRBV12-2 is a pseudogene. CDR3 size: 18 residues. The CDR3 protein is CASRLAGPFNRTQETQYF. DNA of the CDR3: TGTGCAAGTCGCTTAGCGGGGCCCTTTAACAGGACCCAAGAGACCCAGTACTTC.

In this sample, this clone turned up a few times. V usage is TRBV6-5 and J usage is TRBJ1-4; 8 nucleotides match TRBD1. Germline lookup yields CDR1 MNHEY and CDR2 SVGAGI. Trimming cost V 10 bases and J 7 bases; bases outside gene matches: 11. The CDR3 extends over 14 amino acids. CDR3 residues: CAKFTDRVCEKLFF. DNA for the CDR3: TGTGCCAAATTTACGGACAGGGTCTGTGAAAAACTGTTTTTT.